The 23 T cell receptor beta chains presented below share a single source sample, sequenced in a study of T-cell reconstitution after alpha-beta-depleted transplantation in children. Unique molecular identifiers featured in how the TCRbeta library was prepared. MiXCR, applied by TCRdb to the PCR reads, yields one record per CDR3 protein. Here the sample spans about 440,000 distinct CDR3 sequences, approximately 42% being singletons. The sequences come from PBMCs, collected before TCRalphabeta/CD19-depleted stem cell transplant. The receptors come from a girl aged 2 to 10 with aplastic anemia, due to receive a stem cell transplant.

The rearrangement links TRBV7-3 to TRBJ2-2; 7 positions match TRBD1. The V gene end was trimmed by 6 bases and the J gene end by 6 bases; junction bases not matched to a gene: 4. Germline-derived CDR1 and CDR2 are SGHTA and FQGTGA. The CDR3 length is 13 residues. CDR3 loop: CASSSDRAGELFF. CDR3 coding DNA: TGTGCCAGCAGTTCCGACAGGGCCGGGGAGCTGTTTTTT.

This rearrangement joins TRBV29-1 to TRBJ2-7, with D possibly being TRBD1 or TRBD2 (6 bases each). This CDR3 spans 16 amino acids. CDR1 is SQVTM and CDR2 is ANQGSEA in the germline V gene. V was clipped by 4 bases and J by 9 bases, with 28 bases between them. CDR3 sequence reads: CSVGGTGGEGEVGQYF. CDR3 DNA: TGCAGCGTTGGAGGAACTGGTGGTGAGGGGGAGGTTGGGCAGTACTTC.

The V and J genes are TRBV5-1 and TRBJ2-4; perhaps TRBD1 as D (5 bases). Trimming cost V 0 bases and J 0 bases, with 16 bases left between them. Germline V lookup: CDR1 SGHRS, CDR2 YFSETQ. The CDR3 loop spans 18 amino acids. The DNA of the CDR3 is TGCGCCAGCAGCTTGGACAGGAGCCTGGCACTAGCCAAAAACATTCAGTACTTC. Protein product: CASSLDRSLALAKNIQYF. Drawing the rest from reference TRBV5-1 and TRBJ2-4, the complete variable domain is KAGVTQTPRYLIKTRGQQVTLSCSPISGHRSVSWYQQTPGQGLQFLFEYFSETQRNKGNFPGRFSGRQFSNSRSEMNVSTLELGDSALYLCASSLDRSLALAKNIQYFGAGTRLSVL.

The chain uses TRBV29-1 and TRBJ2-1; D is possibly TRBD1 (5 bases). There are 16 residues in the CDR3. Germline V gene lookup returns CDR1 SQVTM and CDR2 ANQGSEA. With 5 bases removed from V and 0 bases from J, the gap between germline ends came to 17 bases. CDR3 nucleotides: TGCAGCGTTCCCGCAGGGATAGCAGGCTCCTACAATGAGCAGTTCTTC. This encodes CSVPAGIAGSYNEQFF.

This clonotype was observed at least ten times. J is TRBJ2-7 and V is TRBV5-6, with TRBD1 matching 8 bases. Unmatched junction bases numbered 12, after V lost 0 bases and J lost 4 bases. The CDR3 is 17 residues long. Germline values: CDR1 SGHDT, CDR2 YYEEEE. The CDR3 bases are TGTGCCAGCAGCTTGGTGGGCGGGGACAGGATTCGATACGAGCAGTACTTC. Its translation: CASSLVGGDRIRYEQYF.

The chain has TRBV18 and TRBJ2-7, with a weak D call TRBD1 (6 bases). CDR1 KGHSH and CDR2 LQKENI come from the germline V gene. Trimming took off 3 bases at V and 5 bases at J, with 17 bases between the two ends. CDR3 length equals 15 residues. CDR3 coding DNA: TGTGCCAGCTCACCGCTGCAGGGGATAATGGACGAGCAGTACTTC. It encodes CASSPLQGIMDEQYF.

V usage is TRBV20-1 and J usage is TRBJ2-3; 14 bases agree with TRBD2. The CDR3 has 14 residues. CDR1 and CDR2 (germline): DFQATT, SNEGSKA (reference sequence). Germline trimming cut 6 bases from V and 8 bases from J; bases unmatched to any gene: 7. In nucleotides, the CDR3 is TGCAGTGCGCAGGGACTAGCGGGAGTCGGTACGCAGTATTTT. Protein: CSAQGLAGVGTQYF.

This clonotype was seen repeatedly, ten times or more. The CDR3 DNA reads TGCAGTGCAGCCTTAACTTTGAGGAGCAATCAGCCCCAGCATTTT. The encoded protein is CSAALTLRSNQPQHF. J is TRBJ1-5 and V is TRBV20-1; D is undetermined. The CDR3 sequence is 15 residues long. Trimming cost V 6 bases and J 1 base, with 16 bases left between them. Germline V lookup: CDR1 DFQATT, CDR2 SNEGSKA (reference sequence).

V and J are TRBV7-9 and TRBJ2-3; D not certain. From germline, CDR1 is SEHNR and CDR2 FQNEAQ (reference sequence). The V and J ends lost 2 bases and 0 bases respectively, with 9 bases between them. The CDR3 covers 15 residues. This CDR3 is CASSLIATSTDTQYF. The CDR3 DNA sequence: TGTGCCAGCAGCTTAATCGCTACTAGCACAGATACGCAGTATTTT.

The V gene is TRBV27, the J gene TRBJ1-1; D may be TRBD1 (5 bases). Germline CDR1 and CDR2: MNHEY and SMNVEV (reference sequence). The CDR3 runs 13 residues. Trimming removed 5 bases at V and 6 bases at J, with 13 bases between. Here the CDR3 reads CASSLDSPPEAFF. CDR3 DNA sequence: TGTGCCAGCAGTCTTGACAGCCCCCCTGAAGCTTTCTTT.

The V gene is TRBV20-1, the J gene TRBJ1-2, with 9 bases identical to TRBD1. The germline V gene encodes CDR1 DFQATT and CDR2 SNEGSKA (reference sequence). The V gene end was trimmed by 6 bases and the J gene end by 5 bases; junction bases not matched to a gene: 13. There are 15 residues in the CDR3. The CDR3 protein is CSASTRDRASYGYTF. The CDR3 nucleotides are TGCAGTGCGAGCACCAGGGACAGGGCGTCTTATGGCTACACCTTC.

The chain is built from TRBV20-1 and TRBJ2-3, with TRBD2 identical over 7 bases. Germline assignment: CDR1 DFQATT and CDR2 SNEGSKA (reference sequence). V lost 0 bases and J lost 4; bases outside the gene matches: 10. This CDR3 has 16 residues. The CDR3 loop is CSARDGGGGPPDTQYF. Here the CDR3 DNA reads TGCAGTGCTAGAGATGGGGGGGGAGGGCCACCAGATACGCAGTATTTT.

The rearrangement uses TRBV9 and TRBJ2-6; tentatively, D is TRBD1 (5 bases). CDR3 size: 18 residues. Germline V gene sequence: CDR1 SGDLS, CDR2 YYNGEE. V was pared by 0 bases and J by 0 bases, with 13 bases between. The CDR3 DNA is TGTGCCAGCAGCGTAGGGGCGACAGCGAGCTCTGGGGCCAACGTCCTGACTTTC. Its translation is CASSVGATASSGANVLTF.

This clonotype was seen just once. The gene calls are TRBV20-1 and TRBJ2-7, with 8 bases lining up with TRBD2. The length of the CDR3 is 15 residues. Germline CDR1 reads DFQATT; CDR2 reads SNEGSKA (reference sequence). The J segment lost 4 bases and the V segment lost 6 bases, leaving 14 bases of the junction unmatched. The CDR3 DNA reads TGCAGTGCCCGGACTAGCCGCCTAGGGCTTTACGAGCAGTACTTC. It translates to CSARTSRLGLYEQYF.

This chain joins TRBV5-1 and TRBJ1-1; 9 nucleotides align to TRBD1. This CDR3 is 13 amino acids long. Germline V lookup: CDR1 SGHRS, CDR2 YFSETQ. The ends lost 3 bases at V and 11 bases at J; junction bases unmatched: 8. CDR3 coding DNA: TGCGCCAGCAGCTATACAGGGGGCGCGGGGGCTTTCTTT. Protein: CASSYTGGAGAFF.

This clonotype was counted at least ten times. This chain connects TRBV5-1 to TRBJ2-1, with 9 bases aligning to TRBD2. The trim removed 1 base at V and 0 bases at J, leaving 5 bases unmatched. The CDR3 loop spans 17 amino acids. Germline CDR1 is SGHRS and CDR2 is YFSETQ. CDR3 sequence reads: CASSLSRSGSSYNEQFF. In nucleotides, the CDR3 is TGCGCCAGCAGCTTGTCTCGTAGCGGGAGCTCCTACAATGAGCAGTTCTTC.

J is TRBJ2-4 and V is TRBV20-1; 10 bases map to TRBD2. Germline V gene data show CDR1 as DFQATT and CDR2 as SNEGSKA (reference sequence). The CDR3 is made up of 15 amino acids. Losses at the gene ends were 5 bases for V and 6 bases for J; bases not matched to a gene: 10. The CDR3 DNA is TGCAGTGCTCCCAGAAGCGGGAGGGCCCTAAACATTCAGTACTTC. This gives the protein CSAPRSGRALNIQYF.

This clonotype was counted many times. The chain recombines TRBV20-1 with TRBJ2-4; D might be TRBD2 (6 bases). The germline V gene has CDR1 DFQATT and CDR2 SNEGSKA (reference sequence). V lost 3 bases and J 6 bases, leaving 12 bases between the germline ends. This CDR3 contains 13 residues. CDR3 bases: TGCAGTGCTAGTTCGGGAGTGGGAAACATTCAGTACTTC. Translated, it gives CSASSGVGNIQYF.

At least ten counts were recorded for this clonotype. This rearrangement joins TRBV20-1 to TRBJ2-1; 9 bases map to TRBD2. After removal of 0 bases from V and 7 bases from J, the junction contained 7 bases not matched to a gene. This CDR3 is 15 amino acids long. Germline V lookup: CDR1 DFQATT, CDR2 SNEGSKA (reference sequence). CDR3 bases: TGCAGTGCTAGAGAAGTAGCGGGAGAAGTAAATGAGCAGTTCTTC. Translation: CSAREVAGEVNEQFF.

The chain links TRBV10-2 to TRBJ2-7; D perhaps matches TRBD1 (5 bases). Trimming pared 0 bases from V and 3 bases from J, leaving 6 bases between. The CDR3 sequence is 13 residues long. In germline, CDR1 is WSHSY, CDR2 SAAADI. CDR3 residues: CASSESDIYEQYF. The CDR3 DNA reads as TGCGCCAGCAGTGAGTCGGACATCTACGAGCAGTACTTC.

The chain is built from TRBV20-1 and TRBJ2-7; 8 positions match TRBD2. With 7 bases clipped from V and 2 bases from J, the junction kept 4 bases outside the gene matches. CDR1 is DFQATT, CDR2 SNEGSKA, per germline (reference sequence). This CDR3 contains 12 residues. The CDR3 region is CSGLAPTYEQYF. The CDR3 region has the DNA TGCAGTGGACTAGCGCCTACCTACGAGCAGTACTTC.

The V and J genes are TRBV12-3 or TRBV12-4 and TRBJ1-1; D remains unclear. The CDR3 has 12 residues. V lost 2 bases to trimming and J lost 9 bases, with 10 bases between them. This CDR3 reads CASSLTAAKAFF. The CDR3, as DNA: TGTGCCAGCAGTTTAACGGCGGCGAAAGCTTTCTTT.

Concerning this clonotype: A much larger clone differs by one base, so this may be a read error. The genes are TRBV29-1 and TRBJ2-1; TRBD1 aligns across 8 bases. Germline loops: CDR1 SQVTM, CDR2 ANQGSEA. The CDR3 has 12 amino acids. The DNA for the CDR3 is TGCAGATATGACAGGGGAAGCAATGAGCAGTTCTTC. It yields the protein CRYDRGSNEQFF.